The present TCR beta chain was sequenced within a study of blood T cell repertoires in COVID-19. Across the study: Acute and convalescent COVID-19 samples came from the United States, Italy and Spain. T cells, B-cell-depleted T cells, or PBMCs supplied cDNA or gDNA.

The CDR3 totals 16 residues. Germline CDR1 and CDR2: MNHEY and SMNVEV (reference sequence). The V segment lost 5 bases and the J segment 6 bases; nucleotides outside the gene matches: 15. Methods used by the authors: Estimates of nucleated cell counts were drawn from the amplification of reference gene primers. Data came from immunoSEQ multiplex PCR; TCRdb stores just in-frame clones and leaves some out. V and J calls and clone size are copied from that table; D and trimming were computed from the DNA. The repertoire holds approximately 160,000 clones, with 60% to 85% as singletons. The V gene is TRBV27, the J gene TRBJ1-1; 7 positions agree with TRBD1. The receptor was isolated from a man between 65 and 79 years old with acute or convalescent COVID-19. Sequenced input: peripheral blood. Written as DNA, the CDR3 is TGTGCCAGCAGTGCCCTTGGAGGGACAGAGAGCTCTGAAGCTTTCTTT. Translated: CASSALGGTESSEAFF.